Presented here are 21 T cell receptor beta chains from one specimen sequenced in a study of CD8 T cells in Susac syndrome. Reverse transcription of about 0.5 to 1 ug RNA was carried out with random hexamers. TCRdb called the immunoSEQ multiplex PCR reads again in MiXCR, with one record for every CDR3 protein. The sample records fewer than 150,000 distinct CDR3 sequences, over 85% being singletons. The specimen sequenced was CD8+ T cells from PBMCs. The receptor source for this set is a human donor in good health.

This rearrangement joins TRBV20-1 to TRBJ2-7, with D possibly matching TRBD1 (6 bases). Germline lookup yields CDR1 DFQATT and CDR2 SNEGSKA (reference sequence). The germline V and J ends were trimmed by 8 bases and 4 bases, with 18 bases remaining between them. The CDR3 is 13 amino acids. CDR3 sequence (DNA): TGCAGTACACCTCCGGGCAGGGGATACGAGCAGTACTTC. Encoded protein: CSTPPGRGYEQYF.

J is TRBJ2-7 and V is TRBV29-1; TRBD2 matches 11 bases. CDR3 length: 13 amino acids. The V gene end was trimmed by 7 bases and the J gene end by 4 bases; junction bases not matched to a gene: 6. The germline V gene has CDR1 SQVTM and CDR2 ANQGSEA. The chain's CDR3 is CSGLAGGSYEQYF. The DNA for the CDR3 is TGCAGCGGATTAGCGGGAGGGTCTTACGAGCAGTACTTC.

The chain recombines TRBV24-1 with TRBJ2-3; no clear D. Germline CDR1 KGHDR, CDR2 SFDVKD. V lost 3 bases and J 2 bases, leaving 11 bases between the germline ends. This CDR3 is 15 amino acids long. CDR3 loop: CATSDRARNTDTQYF. CDR3 in DNA: TGTGCCACCAGTGATAGGGCACGTAACACAGATACGCAGTATTTT.

This clonotype showed up just once. The rearrangement joins TRBV27 to TRBJ1-5; no reliable D call. CDR1 is MNHEY, CDR2 SMNVEV, per germline (reference sequence). The CDR3 loop spans 14 amino acids. V lost 4 bases and J lost 0, with 7 bases in between. The CDR3 here is CASSYQSSNQPQHF. CDR3 DNA: TGTGCCAGCAGTTACCAGAGTAGCAATCAGCCCCAGCATTTT.

V and J are TRBV29-1 and TRBJ2-7; possible D gene TRBD2, 5 bases. Trimming cost V 4 bases and J 5 bases, with 9 bases left between them. Germline V CDR1 and CDR2: SQVTM, ANQGSEA. The CDR3 loop spans 11 amino acids. CDR3 bases: TGCAGCGTTGGTGCGGGTAACGAGCAGTACTTC. As protein: CSVGAGNEQYF.

The chain recombines TRBV27 with TRBJ2-3, with D perhaps matching TRBD1 or TRBD2 (5 bases each). V lost 6 bases and J lost 1, with 14 bases in between. The CDR3 length is 15 residues. CDR1 MNHEY and CDR2 SMNVEV come from the germline V gene (reference sequence). CDR3 in amino acids: CASRAGARGTDTQYF. The DNA for the CDR3 is TGTGCCAGCAGAGCCGGGGCACGAGGCACAGATACGCAGTATTTT.

The V and J genes are TRBV9 and TRBJ2-1, with D perhaps TRBD1 (6 bases). V was cut by 4 bases and J by 8 bases, with 10 bases left in between. The CDR3 totals 12 residues. The germline V gene has CDR1 SGDLS and CDR2 YYNGEE. CDR3 nucleotides: TGTGCCAGCAGCAACACAGGGCATGAGCAGTTCTTC. The encoded protein is CASSNTGHEQFF.

CDR3 residues: CASSRQAQETQYF. Written as DNA, the CDR3 is TGTGCCAGTAGTCGGCAGGCTCAAGAGACCCAGTACTTC. This chain links TRBV19 with TRBJ2-5; D is uncertain. There are 13 residues in the CDR3. Germline CDR1 LNHDA, CDR2 SQIVND (reference sequence). Trimming cost V 5 bases and J 2 bases, with 9 bases left between them.

The rearrangement links TRBV12-3 or TRBV12-4 to TRBJ1-2, with TRBD1 identical over 10 bases. This CDR3 comprises 15 residues. Unmatched junction bases numbered 9, after V lost 5 bases and J lost 6 bases. CDR3 loop: CASSQIDRGPDGYTF. In DNA form, the CDR3 reads TGTGCCAGCAGTCAGATCGACAGGGGGCCTGATGGCTACACCTTC.

V usage is TRBV15 and J usage is TRBJ1-2; D gene unclear. CDR3 size: 13 residues. Germline loops: CDR1 LNHNV, CDR2 YYDKDF (reference sequence). V lost 0 bases to trimming and J lost 3 bases, with 5 bases between them. CDR3 protein: CATSREEYYGYTF. The CDR3, as DNA: TGTGCCACCAGCAGAGAAGAGTACTATGGCTACACCTTC.

This clonotype appeared a single time. CDR3 residues: CSARQQGYEQYF. The CDR3 nucleotides are TGCAGTGCTAGACAACAGGGCTACGAGCAGTACTTC. V is TRBV20-1 and J is TRBJ2-7, with a possible D match to TRBD1 (6 bases). The CDR3 spans 12 residues. Germline-derived CDR1 and CDR2 are DFQATT and SNEGSKA (reference sequence). The V end lost 2 bases, the J end lost 3 bases, and 8 bases lay between the germline ends.

The rearrangement links TRBV27 to TRBJ1-2; tentatively, D is TRBD1 (5 bases). The V gene lost 5 bases and the J gene lost 5 bases, with 18 bases spanning the gap. Germline V CDR1 and CDR2: MNHEY, SMNVEV (reference sequence). This CDR3 region has 15 residues. CDR3 loop: CASSPPGIGAYGYTF. The CDR3 DNA reads TGTGCCAGCAGTCCCCCGGGGATAGGGGCATATGGCTACACCTTC.

The chain joins TRBV29-1 to TRBJ2-3; possible D gene TRBD2, 5 bases. The CDR3 covers 12 residues. Germline V lookup: CDR1 SQVTM, CDR2 ANQGSEA. With 3 bases removed from V and 9 bases from J, the gap between germline ends came to 13 bases. CDR3 bases: TGCAGCGTTGAGGGTAGGCCGGGGACGCAGTATTTT. Translated, it gives CSVEGRPGTQYF.

The genes are TRBV7-9 and TRBJ2-7, with D unresolved. Germline loops: CDR1 SEHNR, CDR2 FQNEAQ (reference sequence). V was pared by 1 base and J by 6 bases, with 7 bases between. CDR3 length equals 12 residues. DNA of the CDR3: TGTGCCAGCAGCTTAGGTGCCCCCGAGCAGTACTTC. Translation: CASSLGAPEQYF.

The chain carries TRBV9 and TRBJ2-3, with D possibly being TRBD2 (6 bases). Trimming removed 0 bases from V and 4 bases from J, with 15 bases in between. Germline CDR1 SGDLS, CDR2 YYNGEE. The CDR3 extends over 16 amino acids. CDR3 amino acids: CASSVGSGPGSDTQYF. CDR3 bases: TGTGCCAGCAGCGTAGGTAGCGGCCCGGGGTCAGATACGCAGTATTTT.

This chain's CDR3 is CATSREGNYEQYF. In DNA, the CDR3 is TGTGCCACCAGCAGAGAGGGGAACTACGAGCAGTACTTC. The rearrangement joins TRBV15 to TRBJ2-7, with D unclear. The CDR3 runs to 13 residues. V lost 0 bases, J lost 3 bases, and 6 bases lay in between. Germline V lookup: CDR1 LNHNV, CDR2 YYDKDF (reference sequence).

The gene calls are TRBV28 and TRBJ2-7; possible D gene TRBD2, 6 bases. The V end lost 2 bases, the J end lost 5 bases, and 16 bases lay between the germline ends. Per germline, CDR1 MDHEN and CDR2 SYDVKM. The CDR3 covers 15 residues. Here the CDR3 DNA reads TGTGCCAGCAGTTTAAGGGTACGGGGGTCCGACGAGCAGTACTTC. This codes for CASSLRVRGSDEQYF.

The J gene is TRBJ2-5, the V gene TRBV2; 7 bases are a match to TRBD1. The germline gives CDR1 SNHLY, CDR2 FYNNEI. This CDR3 is built from 16 residues. V lost 8 bases, J lost 2 bases, and 14 bases stayed unmatched. This chain's CDR3 is CASWSTGAQGQETQYF. Here the CDR3 DNA reads TGTGCCAGCTGGTCTACAGGGGCTCAAGGGCAAGAGACCCAGTACTTC.

V gene TRBV28 combines with J gene TRBJ2-1, with D unclear. The CDR3 runs 12 residues. Trimming took 5 bases from V and 6 from J, leaving 8 bases between them. Germline V gene data show CDR1 as MDHEN and CDR2 as SYDVKM. The CDR3 region has the DNA TGTGCCAGCAGTCTAATAGTCAATGAGCAGTTCTTC. It yields the protein CASSLIVNEQFF.

The genes are TRBV2 and TRBJ2-7; no definite D call. CDR3 size: 13 residues. Germline CDR1 SNHLY, CDR2 FYNNEI. Trimming stripped 8 bases from V and 1 base from J, with 12 bases between. CDR3 loop: CASDKAGSYEQYF. CDR3 nucleotide sequence: TGTGCCAGCGATAAGGCAGGTTCCTACGAGCAGTACTTC.

This rearrangement joins TRBV7-9 to TRBJ2-7; D remains ambiguous. Looked up from germline, CDR1 is SEHNR and CDR2 is FQNEAQ (reference sequence). Trimming took 4 bases from V and 4 from J, leaving 11 bases between them. The CDR3 covers 13 residues. CDR3 sequence reads: CASSSRGEYEQYF. The CDR3, as DNA: TGTGCCAGCAGCTCTCGCGGAGAATACGAGCAGTACTTC.